The subject of this entry is one T cell receptor (beta chain). The sample originates from a study of Ad26.COV2.S vaccination and SARS-CoV-2 variants. Described treatment: around 19 received Ad26.COV2.S at low or high dose, single or two shots; roughly five received placebo; per-sample allocation not given. Collection of the samples took place on day 63 after the first injection of vaccine or placebo. Germline loops: CDR1 SNHLY, CDR2 FYNNEI. This CDR3 region has 12 residues. V lost 4 bases and J lost 8; bases outside the gene matches: 0. The repertoire was sequenced with immunoSEQ multiplex PCR; TCRdb's copy has only in-frame clones and lacks some. The sample holds a few hundred thousand clones, 80% to 95% seen once.

Material: peripheral blood, obtained in a trial of Ad26.COV2.S vaccine versus placebo. The clonotype was recovered from a person between 18 and 60 years old who received the Ad26.COV2.S COVID-19 vaccine or a placebo. The genes are TRBV2 and TRBJ2-1; 9 positions agree with TRBD1. The CDR3 loop is CASSGDRDEQFF. The CDR3 DNA reads as TGTGCCAGCAGTGGGGACAGGGATGAGCAGTTCTTC.